This T cell receptor (beta chain) was recorded in a study of T-cell memory formation after mild COVID-19. Study findings and constraints: Pre-infection memory already had some responding clones, implying cross-reactive memory joined. Of the contracting clones, CD4+ ones lay mainly in CM and EM, and CD8+ ones in EMRA.

TCRdb re-called the 5' RACE reads with MiXCR, one entry per CDR3 protein. This sample has 110,000 or so distinct CDR3 sequences, with about 20% found just once. The CDR3 has 11 residues. Trimming took 7 bases from V and 7 from J, leaving 7 bases between them. CDR1 is LGHNT, CDR2 FRNRAP, per germline. This clonotype has a handful of counts. Its target is unknown. The TCR originated in a man between 18 and 29 years old who had mild COVID-19 (a few samples of this study predate the infection). Cell type and time point are not known. Source material: PBMCs or a T cell subset sorted from them (not recorded which). The chain joins TRBV12-5 to TRBJ1-4; D not resolved. The CDR3 loop reads CASADIEKLFF. CDR3 nucleotide sequence: TGTGCTAGTGCCGACATTGAAAAACTGTTTTTT.